The 3 T cell receptor beta chains presented below share a single source sample, sequenced in a study of T-cell memory formation after mild COVID-19. MiXCR, run by TCRdb on the 5' RACE reads, gives a single entry per CDR3 protein. In the table there are about 250,000 distinct CDR3 sequences, 15% of which are singletons. Sequenced input: PBMCs or a T cell subset sorted from them (not recorded which). Receptors originate from an adult woman who had mild COVID-19 (a few samples of this study predate the infection). Cell type and time point are not known.

Ten or more counts support this clonotype. As DNA, the CDR3 is TGTGCCACCTCCCCCGACAGGTTCTATGGCTACACCTTC. This translates into CATSPDRFYGYTF. This chain joins TRBV7-2 and TRBJ1-2; perhaps TRBD1 as D (6 bases). Germline V gives CDR1 SGHTA, CDR2 FQGNSA. CDR3 size: 13 residues. The germline V and J ends were trimmed by 10 bases and 4 bases, with 16 bases remaining between them.

This clonotype appeared a few times. The gene calls are TRBV4-1 and TRBJ2-7; 10 nucleotides agree with TRBD1. Looked up from germline, CDR1 is MGHRA and CDR2 is YSYEKL. J was trimmed by 0 bases and V by 3 bases; bases with no gene match: 2. The CDR3 is 15 residues long. This CDR3 reads CASSQRQGASYEQYF. DNA for the CDR3: TGCGCCAGCAGCCAGAGACAGGGGGCCTCCTACGAGCAGTACTTC.

This clonotype was recorded a few times. CDR3 sequence (DNA): TGTGCCAGCAGCTTAGCCCACCTACGTAATGAGCAGTTCTTC. As protein: CASSLAHLRNEQFF. The chain recombines TRBV13 with TRBJ2-1; the D is unclear. This CDR3 comprises 14 residues. Trimming cost V 1 base and J 7 bases, with 11 bases left between them. Germline V lookup: CDR1 PRHDT, CDR2 FYEKMQ (reference sequence).